Described below is a single TCR beta chain sequence and its context. No antigen is known for it. No much larger clone exists at a distance of one base, and base qualities are not known. The sample is drawn from a study of response to subunit inactivated influenza vaccine (dated by TCRdb to the late 2010s). Study-level background: The study used deep quantitative T cell receptor repertoire profiling to track responses to a trivalent subunit inactivated influenza vaccine. Results the study describes overall, beyond this receptor: The authors suggested that each seasonal influenza vaccination may recruit only a limited number of new T cells.

Library prep was done by RT-PCR. The reads were generated on an Illumina HiSeq 2500. TCRdb passed the public sequencing reads through fastp at Q25 and MiXCR, retaining productive beta sequences. Every entry covers one CDR3 protein and lists the most common genes and DNA from its rows. The sample records 400,000 to 650,000 distinct CDR3 sequences, more than 7% of which are singletons. Around 12% of the sample is held by the ten biggest clonotypes. The junction shows trimming of 4 bases on V and 1 base on J, plus 13 bases between the germline ends. CDR1 and CDR2 (SGHTA, FQGTGA) derive from the germline V gene. The CDR3 has 15 amino acids, counting the end cysteine and phenylalanine. Only the CDR3 portion is preserved as DNA: 45 bases, with reading frame beginning at the first base.

The chain links TRBV7-3 with TRBJ1-1; the D gene remains uncertain. The sequenced sample was PBMCs from blood, obtained around 25 months after vaccination. This receptor was identified in a man between 50 and 69 years old who received an inactivated influenza vaccine. Donor details come from another sample of the same person, matched by shared clones. The nucleotide sequence is given as TGTGCCAGCAGCTCGGACGGTCTCTCGAACACTGAAGCTTTCTTT. This sequence encodes CASSSDGLSNTEAFF.